This T cell receptor beta chain was sequenced during a study of T-cell memory formation after mild COVID-19 (dated by TCRdb to the early 2020s). For the wider study: TCR sequence clusters from the two donors were found to be largely donor specific. T-cell clones expanding and contracting after mild COVID-19 in a couple of donors were tracked by longitudinal TCRalpha and TCRbeta repertoire sequencing. The cohort was made up of two young adult volunteers, one female and one male, who were previously healthy. Beyond this particular receptor, the publication reports: Only a couple of mild cases were covered in the study, and larger cohorts including severe cases with pre-infection samples were considered necessary. Some responding clones were detected in pre-infection memory, which suggested that pre-existing cross-reactive memory T cells had joined the SARS-CoV-2 response. Contracting CD4+ clones turned up mainly in the CM and EM memory subsets, whereas EMRA was where CD8+ clones were enriched. SARS-CoV-2 specificity of the second-wave clones peaking on day 37 was not confirmed. Balanced CD4/CD8 phenotypes were observed for clones contracting from day 15 to 85, whereas a bias towards CD4+ was observed for a second wave of clones expanding from day 15 to 37.

V sheds 0 bases and J sheds 0 bases, leaving 6 bases between their ends. CDR1 and CDR2 (LGHNA, YSLEER) derive from the germline V gene. The CDR3 runs 15 amino acids, cysteine and phenylalanine included. Only the CDR3 part of the read is kept: 45 bases, read in frame from the first base. Ficoll-Paque density gradient centrifugation was used to isolate PBMCs. TCRdb names Illumina NovaSeq 6000 as the instrument used. TCRalpha and TCRbeta cDNA libraries were built by 5'RACE with constant-segment primers, adding sample barcodes and unique molecular identifiers. Trizol reagent was used to extract RNA from every sample. The libraries were amplified in two PCR steps, and the second step added a second sample barcode and Illumina TruSeq adapters. Sequencing of libraries was performed on an Illumina NovaSeq with 2 x 150 bp paired-end reads. For the original study's pipeline: Reads were demultiplexed and collapsed into UMI-guided consensus sequences with migec v1.2.7. Using mixcr v2.1.11, UMI consensuses were aligned to TRA and TRB V and J templates and then assembled into clonotypes. Clonotypes were classified as expanded or contracted when called significant by both edgeR and NoisET, with noise models trained on biological replicates. For edgeR calls, a false discovery rate-adjusted p below 0.01 and a log2 fold-change threshold of 1 were applied. PCA with hierarchical clustering of max-normalized trajectories of the 1000 most abundant clonotypes was used as exploratory dynamics analysis. Separately sequenced CD4+ and CD8+ repertoires were used to assign a CD4 or CD8 phenotype to each responding clone. TCRdb took the public reads, trimmed them with fastp at Q25, ran MiXCR for clone calling and kept in-frame beta chains. Rows are unified per CDR3 protein, each entry keeping the most common DNA and genes. The V and J calls and clone size come from TCRdb's table, not from the authors' own analysis. The table for this sample lists 250,000 to 350,000 distinct CDR3 sequences; around 15% of them were counted only once. The top ten constitute 20% to 25% of the sample.

Worth noting for this clonotype: What antigen it recognizes has not been identified. Qualities for individual bases were not recorded, and no much larger clone is one base off.

Specimen: PBMCs or a T cell subset sorted from them (not recorded which). The sequence was collected from a man between 18 and 35 years old who had mild COVID-19 (a few samples of this study predate the infection). The sample titles of this study are shuffled in the database, so cell type and time point are left out; the donor was told from shared clones. This chain joins TRBV4-3 to TRBJ1-3; too little of a D gene remains to name it. For the CDR3, the sequence is CASSQDGLSGNTIYF. The DNA sequence is given as TGCGCCAGCAGCCAAGATGGGCTCTCTGGAAACACCATATATTTT.